Each of the 8 T cell receptor beta chains below was sequenced from the same sample in a study of blood T cell repertoires in COVID-19. Clones were read by immunoSEQ multiplex PCR, and TCRdb kept only the in-frame ones, dropping some. The table includes fewer than 300,000 clones, around 92% detected once. Sample: peripheral blood. Receptors were obtained from a person aged 18-35 years with COVID-19, enrolled during active disease.

The CDR3 sequence: CASSPGQGDGYTF. The CDR3, as DNA: TGTGCCAGCTCACCAGGACAGGGTGATGGCTACACCTTC. This rearrangement joins TRBV18 to TRBJ1-2; TRBD1 matches at 8 bases. This CDR3 has 13 residues. Germline CDR1 KGHSH, CDR2 LQKENI. The junction had 2 bases not matched to a gene; V was cut back by 2 bases and J by 6 bases.

This clone was seen a handful of times. CDR3 nucleotide sequence: TGTGCCAGCAGTTTAGGGACAGGAAGGACCGGGGAGCTGTTTTTT. It encodes CASSLGTGRTGELFF. The V call is TRBV28, the J call TRBJ2-2; 8 bases align to TRBD1. Germline V gives CDR1 MDHEN, CDR2 SYDVKM. CDR3 size: 15 residues. The trim removed 2 bases at V and 5 bases at J, leaving 4 bases unmatched.

This clone was observed a single time. V gene TRBV25-1 combines with J gene TRBJ1-1; the D is unclear. Germline CDR1 reads MGHDK; CDR2 reads SYGVNS. This CDR3 has 12 residues. V lost 2 bases, J lost 11 bases, and 12 bases lay in between. Written as DNA, the CDR3 is TGTGCCAGCAGTGAAGGGCCCTATCGGGCTTTCTTT. It specifies CASSEGPYRAFF.

Regarding this clone: Other DNA sequences in this sample translate to the same CDR3. V gene TRBV6-4 combines with J gene TRBJ2-3; 10 bases agree with TRBD1. J gave up 4 bases and V 0 bases, and 1 base lay outside the gene matches. The V gene's germline CDR1 is MRHNA and CDR2 SNTAGT. The CDR3 length is 15 residues. As DNA, the CDR3 is TGTGCCAGCAGTGACTCGACAGGGGGCGCAGATACGCAGTATTTT. Its translation is CASSDSTGGADTQYF.

V is TRBV19 and J is TRBJ1-5, with D possibly being TRBD1 (5 bases). The V end was cut by 6 bases, the J end by 1 base, with 19 bases between. The CDR3 extends over 17 amino acids. CDR1 LNHDA and CDR2 SQIVND come from the germline V gene (reference sequence). The CDR3 sequence: CASSPSPPRVSNQPQHF. CDR3 DNA sequence: TGTGCCAGTAGCCCCAGCCCCCCCAGGGTAAGCAATCAGCCCCAGCATTTT.

J is TRBJ2-7 and V is TRBV4-3; 9 bases line up with TRBD2. The CDR3 consists of 15 residues. The V gene's germline CDR1 is LGHNA and CDR2 YSLEER. The V segment lost 0 bases and the J segment 3 bases; nucleotides outside the gene matches: 3. As DNA, the CDR3 is TGCGCCAGCAGCCAAGAGACAGCGGGGGGCTACGAGCAGTACTTC. It is translated as CASSQETAGGYEQYF.

The V gene is TRBV14, the J gene TRBJ1-4, with D perhaps matching TRBD1 (6 bases). The CDR3 covers 17 residues. Germline values: CDR1 SGHDN, CDR2 FVKESK. The V and J ends lost 3 bases and 4 bases respectively, with 18 bases between them. This CDR3 reads CASSQEGTRLDNEKLFF. The CDR3 DNA is TGTGCCAGCAGCCAGGAAGGGACACGGCTTGATAATGAAAAACTGTTTTTT.

The chain carries TRBV29-1 and TRBJ1-3; D call uncertain. Looked up from germline, CDR1 is SQVTM and CDR2 is ANQGSEA. Deletions cut 6 bases from V and 0 bases from J, with 6 bases between. This CDR3 region has 12 residues. The CDR3 DNA reads TGCAGCGTAGCACCCTCTGGAAACACCATATATTTT. Its protein is CSVAPSGNTIYF.